The table lists the clone carrying this T cell receptor (beta chain) with a count of one. This sample includes further DNA sequences coding for the same CDR3. The data were taken from a study of shared T cell receptors in the human thymus. Method: immunoSEQ multiplex PCR; TCRdb's copy keeps in-frame clones and lacks some. The sample consists of hundreds of thousands of clones, 87% of them appearing once. These sequences were also reported in another study, on human thymus T cells. That source notes: It was from resections taken during corrective heart surgery that the thymus tissue came.

The clonotype originates from a boy under three years old with a congenital heart defect. Sequencing input: thymocytes.

CDR3 sequence: CASSSSQMSSYNSPLHF. DNA of the CDR3: TGTGCCAGCAGCTCGTCCCAAATGAGCTCCTATAATTCACCCCTCCACTTT. The J gene is TRBJ1-6, the V gene TRBV7-8, with no clear D. Germline values: CDR1 SGHVS, CDR2 FQNEAQ. Trimming pared 4 bases from V and 0 bases from J, leaving 13 bases between. This CDR3 has 17 amino acids.